This T cell receptor beta chain is drawn from a study of T cell responses to AZD1222 COVID-19 vaccine. Per the germline V gene, CDR1 is MNHEY and CDR2 is SVGEGT. This CDR3 contains 15 residues. The V gene lost 5 bases and the J gene lost 0 bases, with 11 bases spanning the gap. Method: immunoSEQ multiplex PCR; TCRdb's copy keeps in-frame clones and lacks some. The profile shows roughly 110,000 clones, about 86% of them singletons. The starting material was peripheral blood, obtained on day 0 of AZD1222 vaccination. The clonotype comes from an adult in good health. The chain combines TRBV6-2 or TRBV6-3 with TRBJ2-1; the D is unclear. CDR3: CASSHPVSSYNEQFF. The CDR3 DNA sequence: TGTGCCAGCAGTCACCCGGTGAGCTCCTACAATGAGCAGTTCTTC.